This T cell receptor (beta chain) was found in a study of OX40 agonist ivuxolimab in advanced cancers. Background on the study: It was ivuxolimab, an agonistic anti-OX40 (CD134) antibody, that patients were treated with. Patients with prior anti-PD-1, anti-PD-L1 or anti-CTLA-4 therapy were eligible; approximately 40% had some.

Points on this clone: Its target is unknown.

With 1 base removed from V and 0 bases from J, the gap between germline ends came to 13 bases. Per the germline V gene, CDR1 is ENHRY and CDR2 is SYGVKD. CDR3 size: 16 residues. Some clones are missing from TCRdb's copy, which holds only in-frame ones; the method was immunoSEQ multiplex PCR. The data contain approximately 110,000 clones, about 90% of them singletons. Study conclusions and caveats: The 0.1-3.0 mg/kg partial responders had among the lowest clonal expansion. Circulating CD4+ and CD8+ T cells showed clonal expansion by week 6 at 0.1 to 3.0 mg/kg.

The origin of this receptor is an adult with an advanced solid tumor such as melanoma, head and neck, liver or kidney cancer. Here the sequenced sample was CD4+ or CD8+ T cells sorted from blood, taken in a trial of the OX40 agonist ivuxolimab. V is TRBV10-3 and J is TRBJ2-7, with D possibly TRBD1 on 6 matching bases. CDR3 sequence: CAISEWTVRDSYEQYF. In nucleotides, the CDR3 is TGTGCCATCAGTGAGTGGACAGTTAGGGACTCCTACGAGCAGTACTTC.